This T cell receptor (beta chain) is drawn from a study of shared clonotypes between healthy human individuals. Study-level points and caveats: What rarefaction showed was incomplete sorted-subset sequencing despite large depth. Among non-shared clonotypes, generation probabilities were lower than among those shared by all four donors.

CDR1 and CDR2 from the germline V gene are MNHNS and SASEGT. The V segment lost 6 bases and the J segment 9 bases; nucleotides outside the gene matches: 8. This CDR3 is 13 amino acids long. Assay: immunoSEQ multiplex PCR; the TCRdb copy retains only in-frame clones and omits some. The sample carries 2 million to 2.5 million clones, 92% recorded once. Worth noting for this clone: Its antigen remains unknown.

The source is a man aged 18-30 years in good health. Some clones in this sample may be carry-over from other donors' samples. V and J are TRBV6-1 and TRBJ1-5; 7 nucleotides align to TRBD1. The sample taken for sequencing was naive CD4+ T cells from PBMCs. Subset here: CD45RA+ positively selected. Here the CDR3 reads CASSRQGPLPQHF. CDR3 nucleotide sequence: TGTGCCAGCAGCCGACAGGGACCTCTGCCCCAGCATTTT.